The clone carrying this T cell receptor beta chain was observed a few times. Its antigen is unknown. MiXCR, applied by TCRdb to the reads, yields one record per CDR3 protein. The table includes a few hundred thousand distinct CDR3 sequences, 8% to 9.5% detected once. The data are from a study of T cell repertoires in cytomegalovirus infection. Looking at the study overall: Indications came from public TCR beta signatures; they pointed to CMV infection and to a matching HLA type. Points from the study as a whole: HLA-C-restricted CMV clonotypes gave the most frequent clonotype in two of eight donors. Pooled public TCR beta family frequency picked out CMV carriers with the relevant HLA.

Germline-derived CDR1 and CDR2 are SGHTA and FQGNSA. The germline V and J ends were trimmed by 6 bases and 4 bases, with 10 bases remaining between them. This CDR3 is 13 amino acids long. Sequencing was carried out using PBMCs. This clonotype was obtained from a human donor in good health (CMV status not recorded). Some clones in this sample may be carry-over from other donors' samples. J is TRBJ2-1 and V is TRBV7-2, with D possibly TRBD2 on 5 matching bases. CDR3 sequence: CASSQEAYNEQFF. The CDR3 nucleotides read TGTGCCAGCAGTCAGGAGGCTTACAATGAGCAGTTCTTC.